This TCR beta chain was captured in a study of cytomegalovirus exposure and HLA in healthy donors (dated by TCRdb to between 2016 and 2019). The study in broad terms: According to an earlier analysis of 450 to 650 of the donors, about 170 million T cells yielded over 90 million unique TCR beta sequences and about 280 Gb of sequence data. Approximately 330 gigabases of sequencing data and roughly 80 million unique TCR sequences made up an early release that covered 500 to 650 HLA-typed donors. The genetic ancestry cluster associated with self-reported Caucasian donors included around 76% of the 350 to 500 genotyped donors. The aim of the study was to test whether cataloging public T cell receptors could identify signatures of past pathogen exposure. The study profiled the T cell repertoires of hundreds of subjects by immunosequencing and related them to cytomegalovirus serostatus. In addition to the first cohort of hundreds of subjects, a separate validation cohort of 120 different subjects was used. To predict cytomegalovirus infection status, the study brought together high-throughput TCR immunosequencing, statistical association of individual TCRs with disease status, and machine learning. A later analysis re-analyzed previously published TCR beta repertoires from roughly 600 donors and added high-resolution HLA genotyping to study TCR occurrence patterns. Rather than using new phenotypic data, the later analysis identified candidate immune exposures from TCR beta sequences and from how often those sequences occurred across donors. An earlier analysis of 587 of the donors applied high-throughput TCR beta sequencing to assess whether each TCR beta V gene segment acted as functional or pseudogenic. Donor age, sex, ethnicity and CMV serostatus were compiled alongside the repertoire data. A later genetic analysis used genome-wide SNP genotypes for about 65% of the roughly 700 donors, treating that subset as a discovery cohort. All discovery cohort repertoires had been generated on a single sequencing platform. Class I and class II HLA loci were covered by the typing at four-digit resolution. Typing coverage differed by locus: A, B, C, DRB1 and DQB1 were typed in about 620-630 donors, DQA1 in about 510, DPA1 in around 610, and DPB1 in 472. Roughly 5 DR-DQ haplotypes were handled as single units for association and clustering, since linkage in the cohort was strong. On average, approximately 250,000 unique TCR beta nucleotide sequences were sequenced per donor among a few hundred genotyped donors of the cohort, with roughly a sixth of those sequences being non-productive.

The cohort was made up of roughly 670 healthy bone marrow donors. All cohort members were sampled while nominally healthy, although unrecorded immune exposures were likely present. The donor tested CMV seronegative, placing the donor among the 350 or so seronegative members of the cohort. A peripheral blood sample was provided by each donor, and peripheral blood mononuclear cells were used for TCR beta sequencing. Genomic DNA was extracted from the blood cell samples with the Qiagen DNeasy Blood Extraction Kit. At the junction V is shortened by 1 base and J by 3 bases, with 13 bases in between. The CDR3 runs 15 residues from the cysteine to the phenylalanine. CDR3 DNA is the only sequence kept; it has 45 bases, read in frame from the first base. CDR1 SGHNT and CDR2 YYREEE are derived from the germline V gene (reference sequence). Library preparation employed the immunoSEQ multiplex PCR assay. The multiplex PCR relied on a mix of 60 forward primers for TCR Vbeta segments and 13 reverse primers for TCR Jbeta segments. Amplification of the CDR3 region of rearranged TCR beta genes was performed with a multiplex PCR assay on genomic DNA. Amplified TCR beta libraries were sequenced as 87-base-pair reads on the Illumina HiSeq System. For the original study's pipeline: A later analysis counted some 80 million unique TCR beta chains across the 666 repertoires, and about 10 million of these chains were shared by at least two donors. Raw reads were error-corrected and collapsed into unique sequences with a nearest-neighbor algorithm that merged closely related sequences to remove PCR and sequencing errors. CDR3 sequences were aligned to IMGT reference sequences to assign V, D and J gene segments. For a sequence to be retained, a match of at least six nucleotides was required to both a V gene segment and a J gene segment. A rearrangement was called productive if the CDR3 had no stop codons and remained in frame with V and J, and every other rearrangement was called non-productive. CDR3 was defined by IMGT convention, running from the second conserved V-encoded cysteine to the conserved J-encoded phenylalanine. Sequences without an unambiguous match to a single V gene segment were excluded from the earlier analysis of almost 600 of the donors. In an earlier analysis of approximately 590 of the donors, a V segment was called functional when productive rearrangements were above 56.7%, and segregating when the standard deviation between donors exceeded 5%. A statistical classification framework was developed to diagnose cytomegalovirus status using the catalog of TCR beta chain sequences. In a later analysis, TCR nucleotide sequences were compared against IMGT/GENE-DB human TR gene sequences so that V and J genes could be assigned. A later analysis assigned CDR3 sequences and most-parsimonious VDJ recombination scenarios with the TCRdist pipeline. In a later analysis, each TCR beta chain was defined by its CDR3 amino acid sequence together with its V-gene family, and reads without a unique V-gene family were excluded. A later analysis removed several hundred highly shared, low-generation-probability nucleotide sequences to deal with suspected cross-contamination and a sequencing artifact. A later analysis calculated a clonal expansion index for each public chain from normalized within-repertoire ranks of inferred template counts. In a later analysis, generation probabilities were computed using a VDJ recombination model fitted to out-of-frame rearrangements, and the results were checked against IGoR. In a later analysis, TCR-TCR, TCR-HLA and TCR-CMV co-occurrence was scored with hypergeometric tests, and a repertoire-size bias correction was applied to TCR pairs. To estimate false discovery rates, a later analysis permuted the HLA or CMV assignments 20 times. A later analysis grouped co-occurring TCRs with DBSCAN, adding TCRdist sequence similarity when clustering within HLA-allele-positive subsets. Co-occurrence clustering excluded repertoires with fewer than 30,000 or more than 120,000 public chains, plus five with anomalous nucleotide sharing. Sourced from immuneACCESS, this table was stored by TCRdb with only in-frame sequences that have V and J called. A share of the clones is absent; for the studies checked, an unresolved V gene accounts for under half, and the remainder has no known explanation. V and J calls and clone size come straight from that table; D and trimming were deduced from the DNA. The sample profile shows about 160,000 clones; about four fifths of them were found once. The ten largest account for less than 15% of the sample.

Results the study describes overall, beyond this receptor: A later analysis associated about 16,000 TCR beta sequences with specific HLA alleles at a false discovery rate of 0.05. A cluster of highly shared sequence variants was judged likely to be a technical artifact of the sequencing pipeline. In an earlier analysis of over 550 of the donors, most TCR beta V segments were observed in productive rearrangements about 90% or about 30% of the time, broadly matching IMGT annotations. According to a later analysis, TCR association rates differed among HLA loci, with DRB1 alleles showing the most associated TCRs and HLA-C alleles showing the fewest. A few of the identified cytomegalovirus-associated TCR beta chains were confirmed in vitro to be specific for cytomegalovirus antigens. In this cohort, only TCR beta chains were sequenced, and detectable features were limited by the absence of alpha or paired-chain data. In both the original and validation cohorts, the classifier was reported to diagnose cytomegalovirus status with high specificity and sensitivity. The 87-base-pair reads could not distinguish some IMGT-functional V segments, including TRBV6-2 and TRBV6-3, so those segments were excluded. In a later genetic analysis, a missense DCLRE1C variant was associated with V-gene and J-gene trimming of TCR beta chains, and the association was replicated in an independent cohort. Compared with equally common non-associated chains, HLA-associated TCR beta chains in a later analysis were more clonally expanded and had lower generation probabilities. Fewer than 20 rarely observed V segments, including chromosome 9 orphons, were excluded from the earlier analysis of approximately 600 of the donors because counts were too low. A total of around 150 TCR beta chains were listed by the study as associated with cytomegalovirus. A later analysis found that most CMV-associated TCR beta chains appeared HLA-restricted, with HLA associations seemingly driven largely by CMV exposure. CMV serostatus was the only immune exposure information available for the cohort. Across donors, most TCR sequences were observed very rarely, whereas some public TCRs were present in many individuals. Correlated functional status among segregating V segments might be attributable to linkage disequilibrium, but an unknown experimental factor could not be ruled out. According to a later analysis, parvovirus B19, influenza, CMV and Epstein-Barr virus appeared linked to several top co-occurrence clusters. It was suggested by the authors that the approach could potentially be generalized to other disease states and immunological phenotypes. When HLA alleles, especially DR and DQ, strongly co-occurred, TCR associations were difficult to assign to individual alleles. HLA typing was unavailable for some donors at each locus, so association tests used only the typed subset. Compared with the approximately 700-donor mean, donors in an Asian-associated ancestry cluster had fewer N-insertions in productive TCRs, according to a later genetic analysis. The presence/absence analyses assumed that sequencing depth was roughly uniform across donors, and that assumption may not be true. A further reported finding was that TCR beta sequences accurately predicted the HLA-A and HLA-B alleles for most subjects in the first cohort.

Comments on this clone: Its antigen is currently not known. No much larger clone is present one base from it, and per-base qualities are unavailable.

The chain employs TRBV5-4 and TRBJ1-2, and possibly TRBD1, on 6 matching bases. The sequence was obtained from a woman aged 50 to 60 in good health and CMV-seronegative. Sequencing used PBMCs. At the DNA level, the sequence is TGTGCCAGCAGCTTGAGGGGGACCAGGGACTATGGCTACACCTTC. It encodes CASSLRGTRDYGYTF.